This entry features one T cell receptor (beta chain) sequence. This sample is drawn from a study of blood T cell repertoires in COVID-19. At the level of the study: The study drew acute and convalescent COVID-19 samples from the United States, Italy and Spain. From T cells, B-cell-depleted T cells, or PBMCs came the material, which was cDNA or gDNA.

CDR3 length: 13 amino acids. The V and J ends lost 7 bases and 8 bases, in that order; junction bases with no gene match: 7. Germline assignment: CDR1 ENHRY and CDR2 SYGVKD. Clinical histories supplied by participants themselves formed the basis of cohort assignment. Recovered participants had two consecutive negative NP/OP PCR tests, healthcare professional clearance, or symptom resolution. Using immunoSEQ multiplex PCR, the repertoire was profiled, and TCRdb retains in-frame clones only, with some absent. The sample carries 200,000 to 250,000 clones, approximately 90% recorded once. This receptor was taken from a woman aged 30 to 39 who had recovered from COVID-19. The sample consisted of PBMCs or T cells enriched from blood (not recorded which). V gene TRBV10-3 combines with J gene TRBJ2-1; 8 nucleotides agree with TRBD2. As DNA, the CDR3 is TGTGCCATCAAAACTAGCGGCCACGATGAGCAGTTCTTC. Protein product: CAIKTSGHDEQFF.